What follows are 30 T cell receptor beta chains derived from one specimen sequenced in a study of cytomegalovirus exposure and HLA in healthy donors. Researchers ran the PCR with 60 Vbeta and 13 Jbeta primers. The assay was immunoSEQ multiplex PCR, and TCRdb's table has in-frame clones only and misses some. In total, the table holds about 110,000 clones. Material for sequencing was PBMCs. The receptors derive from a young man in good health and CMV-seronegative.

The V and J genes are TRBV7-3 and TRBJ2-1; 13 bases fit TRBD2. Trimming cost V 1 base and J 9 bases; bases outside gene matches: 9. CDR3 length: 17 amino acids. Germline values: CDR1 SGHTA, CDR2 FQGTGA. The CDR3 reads CASSLNPGTSGVGEQFF. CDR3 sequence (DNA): TGTGCCAGCAGCTTAAACCCCGGGACTAGCGGGGTCGGTGAGCAGTTCTTC.

CDR3 bases: TGTGCCAGTACCCTTCGTGGCGGCAGACCTGAAGCTTTCTTT. Its translation: CASTLRGGRPEAFF. The gene calls are TRBV19 and TRBJ1-1; D not resolved. Trimming pared 7 bases from V and 6 bases from J, leaving 18 bases between. This CDR3 has 14 residues. Germline CDR1 and CDR2: LNHDA and SQIVND (reference sequence). Together with reference TRBV19 and TRBJ1-1, the CDR3 gives the full variable domain: DGGITQSPKYLFRKEGQNVTLSCEQNLNHDAMYWYRQDPGQGLRLIYYSQIVNDFQKGDIAEGYSVSREKKESFPLTVTSAQKNPTAFYLCASTLRGGRPEAFFGQGTRLTVV.

The CDR3 sequence is CASSYSRDRVRYGYTF. Written as DNA, the CDR3 is TGTGCCAGCAGTTACTCGCGGGACAGGGTACGGTATGGCTACACCTTC. The gene calls are TRBV6-5 and TRBJ1-2, with TRBD1 matching 9 bases. CDR3 length: 16 residues. V lost 0 bases, J lost 5 bases, and 7 bases stayed unmatched. CDR1 and CDR2 (germline): MNHEY, SVGAGI.

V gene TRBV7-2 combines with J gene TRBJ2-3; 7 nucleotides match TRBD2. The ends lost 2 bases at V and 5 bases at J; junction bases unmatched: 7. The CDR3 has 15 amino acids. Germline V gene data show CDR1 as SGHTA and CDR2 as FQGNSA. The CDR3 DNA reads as TGTGCCAGCAGCTTAATTATTAGCGGGCAAGATACGCAGTATTTT. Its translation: CASSLIISGQDTQYF.

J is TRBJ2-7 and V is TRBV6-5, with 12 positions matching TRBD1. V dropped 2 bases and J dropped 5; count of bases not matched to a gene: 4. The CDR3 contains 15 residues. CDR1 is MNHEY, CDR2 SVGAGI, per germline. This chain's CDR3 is CASSYTGQGANEQYF. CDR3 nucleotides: TGTGCCAGCAGTTACACGGGACAGGGGGCTAACGAGCAGTACTTC.

CDR3 sequence reads: CASSITGGWTEAFF. The CDR3, as DNA: TGTGCCAGCAGTATCACAGGGGGCTGGACTGAAGCTTTCTTT. The genes are TRBV6-5 and TRBJ1-1; TRBD1 matches at 9 bases. Losses at the gene ends were 5 bases for V and 5 bases for J; bases not matched to a gene: 6. The CDR3 runs 14 residues. Germline loops: CDR1 MNHEY, CDR2 SVGAGI.

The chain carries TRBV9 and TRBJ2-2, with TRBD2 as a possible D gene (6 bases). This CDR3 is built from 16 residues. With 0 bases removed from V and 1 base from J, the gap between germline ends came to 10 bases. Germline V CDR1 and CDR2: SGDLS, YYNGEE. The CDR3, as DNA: TGTGCCAGCAGCGTAGGGGAGGCGGTGAACACCGGGGAGCTGTTTTTT. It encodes CASSVGEAVNTGELFF.

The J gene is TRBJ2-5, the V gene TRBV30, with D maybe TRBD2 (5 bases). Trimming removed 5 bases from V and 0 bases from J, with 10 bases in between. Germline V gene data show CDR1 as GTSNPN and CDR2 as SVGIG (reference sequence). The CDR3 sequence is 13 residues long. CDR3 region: CAWGGRYQETQYF. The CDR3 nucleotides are TGTGCCTGGGGAGGACGGTACCAAGAGACCCAGTACTTC.

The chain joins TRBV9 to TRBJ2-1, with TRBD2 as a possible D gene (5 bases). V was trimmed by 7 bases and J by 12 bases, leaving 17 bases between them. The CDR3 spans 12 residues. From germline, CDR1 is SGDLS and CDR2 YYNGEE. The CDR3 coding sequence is TGTGCCAGCGAGGCCTCGGGGATGGGGCAGTTCTTC. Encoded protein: CASEASGMGQFF.

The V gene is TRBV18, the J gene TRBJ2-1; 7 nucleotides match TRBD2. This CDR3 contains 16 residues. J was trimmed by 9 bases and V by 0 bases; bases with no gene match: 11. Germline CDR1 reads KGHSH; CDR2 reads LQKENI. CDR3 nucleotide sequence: TGTGCCAGCTCACCACCGGCGGGGGACCCGAGCAGTGAGCAGTTCTTC. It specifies CASSPPAGDPSSEQFF.

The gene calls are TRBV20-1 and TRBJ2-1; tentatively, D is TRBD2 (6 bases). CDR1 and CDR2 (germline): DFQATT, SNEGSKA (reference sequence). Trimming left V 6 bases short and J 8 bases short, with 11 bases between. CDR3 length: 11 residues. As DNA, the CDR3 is TGCAGTGCGGGACTTCTAGATGAGCAGTTCTTC. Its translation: CSAGLLDEQFF.

This CDR3 is CASSFSGAGNTIYF. The CDR3 coding sequence is TGTGCCAGCAGTTTTTCAGGGGCTGGAAACACCATATATTTT. This chain links TRBV6-5 with TRBJ1-3; tentative D call: TRBD1 (6 bases). With 4 bases removed from V and 2 bases from J, the gap between germline ends came to 9 bases. Germline lookup yields CDR1 MNHEY and CDR2 SVGAGI. This CDR3 has 14 amino acids.

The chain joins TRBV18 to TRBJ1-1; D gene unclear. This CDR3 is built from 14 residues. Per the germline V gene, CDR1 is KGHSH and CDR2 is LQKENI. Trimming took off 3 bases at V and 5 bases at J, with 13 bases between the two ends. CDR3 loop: CASSPGREGTEAFF. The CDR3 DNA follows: TGTGCCAGCTCACCGGGGAGGGAAGGAACTGAAGCTTTCTTT.

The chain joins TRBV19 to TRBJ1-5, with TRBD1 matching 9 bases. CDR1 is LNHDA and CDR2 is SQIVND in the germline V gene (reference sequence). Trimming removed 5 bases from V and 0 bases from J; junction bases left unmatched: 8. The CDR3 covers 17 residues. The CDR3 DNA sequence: TGTGCCAGTAGTGCCTACGGGACAGGGTATAGCAATCAGCCCCAGCATTTT. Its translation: CASSAYGTGYSNQPQHF.

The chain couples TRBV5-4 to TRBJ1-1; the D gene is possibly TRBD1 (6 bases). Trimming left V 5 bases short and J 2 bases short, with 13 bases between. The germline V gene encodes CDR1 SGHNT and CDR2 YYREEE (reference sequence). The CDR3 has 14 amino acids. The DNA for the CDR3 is TGTGCCAGCAGTCGGGACATTCCCAACACTGAAGCTTTCTTT. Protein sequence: CASSRDIPNTEAFF.

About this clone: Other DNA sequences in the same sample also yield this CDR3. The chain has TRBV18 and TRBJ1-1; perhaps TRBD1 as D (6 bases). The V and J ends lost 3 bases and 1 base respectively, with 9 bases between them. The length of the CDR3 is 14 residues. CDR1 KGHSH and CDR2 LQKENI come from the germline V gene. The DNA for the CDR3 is TGTGCCAGCTCACCTGGACAGCAGAACACTGAAGCTTTCTTT. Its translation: CASSPGQQNTEAFF.

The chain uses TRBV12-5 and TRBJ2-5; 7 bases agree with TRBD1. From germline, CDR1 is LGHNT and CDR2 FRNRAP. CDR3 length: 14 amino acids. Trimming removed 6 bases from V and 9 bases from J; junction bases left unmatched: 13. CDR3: CASGSGQPDSAQYF. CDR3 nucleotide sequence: TGTGCTAGTGGATCGGGACAGCCGGATTCGGCCCAGTACTTC.

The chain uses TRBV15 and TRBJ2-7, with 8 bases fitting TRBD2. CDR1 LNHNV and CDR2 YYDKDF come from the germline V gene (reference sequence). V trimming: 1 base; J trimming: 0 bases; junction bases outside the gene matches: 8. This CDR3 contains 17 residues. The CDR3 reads CATSRVVGAGASYEQYF. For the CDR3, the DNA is TGTGCCACCAGCAGAGTGGTGGGAGCGGGGGCCTCCTACGAGCAGTACTTC.

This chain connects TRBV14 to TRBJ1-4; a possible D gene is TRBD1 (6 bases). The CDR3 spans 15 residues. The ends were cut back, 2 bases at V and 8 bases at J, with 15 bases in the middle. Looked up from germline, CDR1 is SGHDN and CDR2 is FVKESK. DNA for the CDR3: TGTGCCAGCAGCCAACTAAGGACAGCAATAGAAAAACTGTTTTTT. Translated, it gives CASSQLRTAIEKLFF.

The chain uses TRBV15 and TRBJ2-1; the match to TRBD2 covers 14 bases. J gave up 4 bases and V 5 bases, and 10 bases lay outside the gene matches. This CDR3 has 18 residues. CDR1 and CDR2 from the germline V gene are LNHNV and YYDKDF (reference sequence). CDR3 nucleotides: TGTGCCACCAGCGGAGCCGGGACTAGCGGGAGACCTTACAATGAGCAGTTCTTC. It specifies CATSGAGTSGRPYNEQFF. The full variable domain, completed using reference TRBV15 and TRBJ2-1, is DAMVIQNPRYQVTQFGKPVTLSCSQTLNHNVMYWYQQKSSQAPKLLFHYYDKDFNNEADTPDNFQSRRPNTSFCFLDIRSPGLGDTAMYLCATSGAGTSGRPYNEQFFGPGTRLTVL.

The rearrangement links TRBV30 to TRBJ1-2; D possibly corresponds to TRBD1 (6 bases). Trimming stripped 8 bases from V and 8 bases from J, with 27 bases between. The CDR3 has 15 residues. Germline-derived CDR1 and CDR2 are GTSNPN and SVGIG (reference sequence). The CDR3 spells CAGVESRTAIAGYTF. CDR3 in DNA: TGTGCCGGGGTGGAGTCCCGGACAGCAATCGCGGGCTACACCTTC. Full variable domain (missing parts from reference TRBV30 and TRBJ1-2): SQTIHQWPATLVQPVGSPLSLECTVEGTSNPNLYWYRQAAGRGLQLLFYSVGIGQISSEVPQNLSASRPQDRQFILSSKKLLLSDSGFYLCAGVESRTAIAGYTFGSGTRLTVV.

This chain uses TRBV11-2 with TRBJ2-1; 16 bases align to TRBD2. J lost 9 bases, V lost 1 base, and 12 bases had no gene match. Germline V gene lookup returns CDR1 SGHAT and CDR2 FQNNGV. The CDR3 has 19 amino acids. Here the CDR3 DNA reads TGTGCCAGCAGCTTAGTTGGGACTAGCGGGGGGGCTCGGTCTCTTGAGCAGTTCTTC. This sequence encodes CASSLVGTSGGARSLEQFF.

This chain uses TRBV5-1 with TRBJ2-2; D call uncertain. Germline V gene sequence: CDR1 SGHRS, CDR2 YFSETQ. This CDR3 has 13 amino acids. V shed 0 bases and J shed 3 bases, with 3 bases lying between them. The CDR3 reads CASSLVDTGELFF. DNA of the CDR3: TGCGCCAGCAGCTTGGTAGACACCGGGGAGCTGTTTTTT.

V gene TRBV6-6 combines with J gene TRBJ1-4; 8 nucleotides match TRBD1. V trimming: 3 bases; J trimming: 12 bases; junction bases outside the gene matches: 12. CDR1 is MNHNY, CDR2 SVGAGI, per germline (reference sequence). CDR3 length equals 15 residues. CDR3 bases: TGTGCCAGCAGTTATTTGGGACAGGCCTCCCCTGAACTGTTTTTT. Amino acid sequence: CASSYLGQASPELFF.

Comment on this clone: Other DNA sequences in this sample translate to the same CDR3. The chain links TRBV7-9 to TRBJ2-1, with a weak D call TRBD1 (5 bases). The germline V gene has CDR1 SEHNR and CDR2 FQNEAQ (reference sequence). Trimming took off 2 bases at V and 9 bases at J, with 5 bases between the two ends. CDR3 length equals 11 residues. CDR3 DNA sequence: TGTGCCAGCAGCTTAAGGGGTGAGCAGTTCTTC. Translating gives CASSLRGEQFF.

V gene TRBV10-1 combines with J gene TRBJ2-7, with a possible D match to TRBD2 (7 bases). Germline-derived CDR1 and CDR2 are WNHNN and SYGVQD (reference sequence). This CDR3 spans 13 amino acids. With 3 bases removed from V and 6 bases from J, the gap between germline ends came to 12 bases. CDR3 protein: CASSEGGAGEQYF. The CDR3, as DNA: TGCGCCAGCAGTGAAGGGGGGGCTGGCGAGCAGTACTTC.

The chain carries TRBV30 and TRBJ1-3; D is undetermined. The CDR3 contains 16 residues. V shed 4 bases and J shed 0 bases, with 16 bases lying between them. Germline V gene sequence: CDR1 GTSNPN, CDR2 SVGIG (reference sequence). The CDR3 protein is CAWTSLDILSGNTIYF. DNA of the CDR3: TGTGCCTGGACGTCGTTAGACATTCTCTCTGGAAACACCATATATTTT. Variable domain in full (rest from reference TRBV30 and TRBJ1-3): SQTIHQWPATLVQPVGSPLSLECTVEGTSNPNLYWYRQAAGRGLQLLFYSVGIGQISSEVPQNLSASRPQDRQFILSSKKLLLSDSGFYLCAWTSLDILSGNTIYFGEGSWLTVV.

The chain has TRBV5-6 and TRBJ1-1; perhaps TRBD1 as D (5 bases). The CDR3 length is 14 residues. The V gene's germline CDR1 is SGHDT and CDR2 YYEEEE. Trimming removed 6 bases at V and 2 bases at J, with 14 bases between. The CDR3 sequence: CASIRGGPNTEAFF. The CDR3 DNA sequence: TGTGCCAGCATCCGGGGGGGACCCAACACTGAAGCTTTCTTT.

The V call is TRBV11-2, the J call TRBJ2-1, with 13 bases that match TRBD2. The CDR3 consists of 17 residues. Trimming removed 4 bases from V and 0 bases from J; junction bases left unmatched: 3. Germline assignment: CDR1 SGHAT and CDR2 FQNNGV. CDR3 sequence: CASSSGLAGLSYNEQFF. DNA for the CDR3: TGTGCCAGCAGCTCGGGACTAGCGGGGCTCTCCTACAATGAGCAGTTCTTC. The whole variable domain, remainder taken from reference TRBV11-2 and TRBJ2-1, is EAGVAQSPRYKIIEKRQSVAFWCNPISGHATLYWYQQILGQGPKLLIQFQNNGVVDDSQLPKDRFSAERLKGVDSTLKIQPAKLEDSAVYLCASSSGLAGLSYNEQFFGPGTRLTVL.

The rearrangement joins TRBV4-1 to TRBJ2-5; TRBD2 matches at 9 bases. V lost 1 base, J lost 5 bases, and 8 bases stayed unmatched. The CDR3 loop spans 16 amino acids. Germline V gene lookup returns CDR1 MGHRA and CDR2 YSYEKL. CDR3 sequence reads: CASSQAGGGAPETQYF. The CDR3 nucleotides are TGCGCCAGCAGCCAAGCGGGCGGGGGGGCCCCGGAGACCCAGTACTTC.